This T cell receptor beta chain is drawn from a study of blood T cells in healthy people across ages. Study-wide background: Capturing about one barcoded beta molecule per two T cells was achieved by template switching.

Germline loops: CDR1 SGHRS, CDR2 YFSETQ. The CDR3 has 14 residues. Trimming stripped 4 bases from V and 4 bases from J, with 14 bases between. Note on this clonotype: The target antigen is unknown.

General study results and limits: Whereas aged donors had fewer naive CD4+ cells, long-lived donors had more of them and higher diversity.

Primers used in a second PCR of roughly 7 to 12 cycles were a sample-barcoded 5' primer and a J-beta primer mix. TCRdb re-called the 5' RACE reads through MiXCR, storing one row per CDR3 protein. Counted here are 550,000 to 750,000 distinct CDR3 sequences, roughly 21% occurring once; the ten biggest clones make up around 3.4%. This TCR came from a man aged 65-85 years in good health. The chain is built from TRBV5-1 and TRBJ2-5, with D perhaps matching TRBD2 (5 bases). The sequencing input was blood. The CDR3: CASSLDLVTETQYF. The CDR3 DNA sequence: TGCGCCAGCAGCCTGGACTTGGTTACAGAGACCCAGTACTTC.